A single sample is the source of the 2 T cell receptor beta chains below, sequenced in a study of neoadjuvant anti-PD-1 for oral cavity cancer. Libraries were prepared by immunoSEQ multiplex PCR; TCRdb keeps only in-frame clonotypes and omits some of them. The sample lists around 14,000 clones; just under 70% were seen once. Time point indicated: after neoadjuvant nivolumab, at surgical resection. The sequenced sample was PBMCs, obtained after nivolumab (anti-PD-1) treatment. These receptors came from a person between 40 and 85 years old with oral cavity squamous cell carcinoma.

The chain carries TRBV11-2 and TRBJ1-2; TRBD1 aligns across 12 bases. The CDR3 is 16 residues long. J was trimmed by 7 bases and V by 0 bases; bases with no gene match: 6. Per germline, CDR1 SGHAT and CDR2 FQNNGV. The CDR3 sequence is CASSLDRGTGGSGYTF. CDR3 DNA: TGTGCCAGCAGCTTAGATCGGGGGACAGGGGGCTCTGGCTACACCTTC.

The CDR3 region is CASRGEGVNTEAFF. The CDR3, as DNA: TGTGCCTCTCGGGGGGAGGGAGTGAACACTGAAGCTTTCTTT. The gene calls are TRBV5-4 and TRBJ1-1, with D possibly matching TRBD1 (5 bases). V was trimmed by 10 bases and J by 0 bases, leaving 16 bases between them. The CDR3 loop spans 14 amino acids. Germline CDR1 reads SGHNT; CDR2 reads YYREEE (reference sequence).